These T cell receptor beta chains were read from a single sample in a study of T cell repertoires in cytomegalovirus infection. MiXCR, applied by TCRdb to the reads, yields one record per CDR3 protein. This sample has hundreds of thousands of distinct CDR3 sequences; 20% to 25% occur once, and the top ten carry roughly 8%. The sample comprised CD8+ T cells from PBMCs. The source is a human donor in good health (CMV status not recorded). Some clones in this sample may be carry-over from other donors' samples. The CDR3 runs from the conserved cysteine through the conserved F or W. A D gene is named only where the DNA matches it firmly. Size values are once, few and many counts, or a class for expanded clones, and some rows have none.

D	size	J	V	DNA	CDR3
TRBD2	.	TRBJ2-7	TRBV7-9	TGTGCCAGCAGCTCGTTAGCGGGGGCCCTCTACGAGCAGTACTTC	CASSSLAGALYEQYF
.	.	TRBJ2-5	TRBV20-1	TGCAGTGCTAGACCGACCCAAGAGACCCAGTACTTC	CSARPTQETQYF
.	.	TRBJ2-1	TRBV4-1	TGCGCCAGCAGCCAAGAGTGGCAGGCCTCCTACAATGAGCAGTTCTTC	CASSQEWQASYNEQFF
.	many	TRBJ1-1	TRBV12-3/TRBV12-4	TGTGCCAGCAGTTTTCAGGGAGGGTGGGACAATGAAGCTTTCTTT	CASSFQGGWDNEAFF
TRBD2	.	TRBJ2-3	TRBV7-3	TGTGCCAGCAGCTCCCCTGGGGGAGGGACTAGCGAGTCGACAGATACGCAGTTTTTT	CASSSPGGGTSESTDTQFF
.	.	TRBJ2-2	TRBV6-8	TGTGCCAGCACCTGGCAGGCGAACACCGGGGAGCTGTTTTTT	CASTWQANTGELFF
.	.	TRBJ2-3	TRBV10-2	TGCGCCAGTCTAGCGGTTGGGGGCGCAGATACGCAGTATTTT	CASLAVGGADTQYF
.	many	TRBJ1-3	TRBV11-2	TGTGCCAGCAGCTTATGGGGGATCTCTGGAAACACCATATATTTT	CASSLWGISGNTIYF
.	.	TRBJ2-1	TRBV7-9	TGTGCCAGCAGGTCAGAGGGGTCGGTTGAGCAGTTCTTC	CASRSEGSVEQFF
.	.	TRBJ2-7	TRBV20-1	TGCAGTGTTTCTGAGGGGCCCTACGAGCAGTACTTC	CSVSEGPYEQYF
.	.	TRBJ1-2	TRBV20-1	TGCAGTGCTAGAACTTCAGATCTATACTATGGCTACACCTTC	CSARTSDLYYGYTF
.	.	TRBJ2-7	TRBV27	TGTGCCAGCAGTTTTCAGAGAACACAGGATTACGAGCAGTACTTC	CASSFQRTQDYEQYF
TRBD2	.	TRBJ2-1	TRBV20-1	TGCAGTGCTAGACCGACTAGCGGGGGGTACAATGAGCAGTTCTTC	CSARPTSGGYNEQFF
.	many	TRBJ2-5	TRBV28	TGTGCCAGCAGTTTAGGGGAGGGGGCCGGAGAGACCCAGTACTTC	CASSLGEGAGETQYF
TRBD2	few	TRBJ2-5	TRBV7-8	TGTGCCAGCAGCTTAGTCCTAGCGGAGCAAGAGACCCAGTACTTC	CASSLVLAEQETQYF
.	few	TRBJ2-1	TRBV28	TGTGCCAGCAGCCTTACCTTAAACCGGGACATCTCCTACAATGAGCAGTTCTTC	CASSLTLNRDISYNEQFF
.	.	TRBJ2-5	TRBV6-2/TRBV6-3	TGTGCCAGCAGTTACTCGACGGCCCCGGGACCCAACCAAGAGACCCAGTACTTC	CASSYSTAPGPNQETQYF
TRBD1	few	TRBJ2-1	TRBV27	TGTGCCAGCAGTCCCTCCTGGACAGGAATCTCCTACAATGAGCAGTTCTTC	CASSPSWTGISYNEQFF
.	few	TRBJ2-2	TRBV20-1	TGCAGTGCGGCAGACCATACCGGGGAGCTGTTTTTT	CSAADHTGELFF
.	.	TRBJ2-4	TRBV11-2	TGTGCCAGCAGCTTGTCTTCGGGGCGAAGCAAAAACATTCAGTACTTC	CASSLSSGRSKNIQYF
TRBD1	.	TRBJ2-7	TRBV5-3	TGTGCCAGCAGCCAGGGGGACAGCCCCTACGAGCAGTACTTC	CASSQGDSPYEQYF
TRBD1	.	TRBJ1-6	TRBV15	TGTGCCACCAGCAGGAAACAGGGGGCGTCCTATAATTCACCCCTCCACTTT	CATSRKQGASYNSPLHF
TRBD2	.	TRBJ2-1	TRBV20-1	TGCAGTGCTAAGGGTGAGGGACTAGCGGAACACAATGAGCAGTTCTTC	CSAKGEGLAEHNEQFF
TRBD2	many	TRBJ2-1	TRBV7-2	TGTGCCAGCAGCTTAACTAGCGGGGGGGCCTTAAGCGATGAGCAGTTCTTC	CASSLTSGGALSDEQFF
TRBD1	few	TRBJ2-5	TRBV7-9	TGTGCCAGCAGCTTAGCCCGGGACAGGGTTAAAGGGACCCAGTACTTC	CASSLARDRVKGTQYF
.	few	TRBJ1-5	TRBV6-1	TGTGCCAGCAGTCCCGGGACACCTTATAGCAATCAGCCCCAGCATTTT	CASSPGTPYSNQPQHF
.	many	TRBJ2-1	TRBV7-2	TGTGCCAGCAGTACCATGGCGGGGGCGAACAATGAGCAGTTCTTC	CASSTMAGANNEQFF
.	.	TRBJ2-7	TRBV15	TGTGCCACCAGCCAAAGGGAGGACGAGCAGTACTTC	CATSQREDEQYF
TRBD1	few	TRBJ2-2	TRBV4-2	TGTGCCAGCAGCCAAGGTGACAGGGGGCTCGGGGAGCTGTTTTTT	CASSQGDRGLGELFF
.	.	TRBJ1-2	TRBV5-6	TGTGCCAGCAGCTTGGATCGGGGCCACTATGGCTACACCTTC	CASSLDRGHYGYTF
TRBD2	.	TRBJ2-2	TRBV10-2	TGCGCCAGCAGCTTAGCGGGGGGGCCGGGCGGGGAGCTGTTTTTT	CASSLAGGPGGELFF
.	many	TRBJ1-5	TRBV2	TGTGCCAGCAAGGGGGGCTATCAGCCCCAGCATTTT	CASKGGYQPQHF
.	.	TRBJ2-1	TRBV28	TGTGCCAGCAGTTTACTGTTTCGGGACACCCTATACAATGAGCAGTTCTTC	CASSLLFRDTLYNEQFF
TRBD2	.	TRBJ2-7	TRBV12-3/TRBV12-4	TGTGCCGGCAGTTGGGGGGGCGAGCAGTACTTC	CAGSWGGEQYF
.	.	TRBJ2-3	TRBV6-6	TGTGCCAGCACCGCGGACCCCACAGATACGCAGTATTTT	CASTADPTDTQYF
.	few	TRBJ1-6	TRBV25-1	TGTGCCAGCAGGGACTTCGAATCACCCCTCCACTTT	CASRDFESPLHF
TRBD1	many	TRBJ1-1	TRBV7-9	TGTGCCAGCAGCTTGGGACAGATGAACACTGAAGCTTTCTTT	CASSLGQMNTEAFF
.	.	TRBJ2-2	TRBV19	TGTGCCAGTAGTATAGATGAACATGGCTACGGCGCGAACACCGGGGAGCTGTTTTTT	CASSIDEHGYGANTGELFF
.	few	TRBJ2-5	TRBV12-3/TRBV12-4	TGTGCCAGCAGTTTCAAGGGTGCTGGGGGAGAGACCCAGTACTTC	CASSFKGAGGETQYF
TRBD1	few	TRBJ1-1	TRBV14	TGTGCCAGCAGCCACCGGACAGGCGGCAGGGAAGCTTTCTTT	CASSHRTGGREAFF
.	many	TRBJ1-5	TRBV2	TGTGCCAGCAGTACTTCCTTTAGCAATCAGCCCCAGCATTTT	CASSTSFSNQPQHF
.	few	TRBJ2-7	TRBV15	TGTGCCACCAGCAGCCTTCCGGGCTACGAGCAGTACTTC	CATSSLPGYEQYF
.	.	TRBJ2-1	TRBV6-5	TGTGCCAGCAGTTACTTGGCGGGGGCCCTAAGGGATGGGCAGTTCTTC	CASSYLAGALRDGQFF
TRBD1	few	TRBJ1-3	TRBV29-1	TGCAGCGTCGAGACCGAAGAGGGGGCCATAAACACCATATATTTT	CSVETEEGAINTIYF
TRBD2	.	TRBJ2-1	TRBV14	TGTGCCAGCAGCCATAGCGGGGATTGGTACAATGAGCAGTTCTTC	CASSHSGDWYNEQFF
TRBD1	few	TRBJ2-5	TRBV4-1	TGCGCCAGCAGCCACAGACAGGGCCCCCAAGAGACCCAGTACTTC	CASSHRQGPQETQYF
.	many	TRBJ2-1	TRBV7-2	TGTGCCAGCAGCTTAGAGGGTACCTACAATGAGCAGTTCTTC	CASSLEGTYNEQFF
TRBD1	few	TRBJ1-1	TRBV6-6	TGTGCCAGCAGTTATCTTTTACAGGGGGCCGACACTGAAGCTTTCTTT	CASSYLLQGADTEAFF
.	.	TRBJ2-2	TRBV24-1	TGTGCCACCAGTGATAGGCAGTCGGACACCGGGGAGCTGTTTTTT	CATSDRQSDTGELFF
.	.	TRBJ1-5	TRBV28	TGTGCCAGCATTGGGGGGACATCCGAACCTCAGCATTTT	CASIGGTSEPQHF
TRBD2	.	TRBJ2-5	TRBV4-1	TGCGCCAGCAGCCTGGACCTAGCGGGGGGGTTGAAGACCCAGTACTTC	CASSLDLAGGLKTQYF
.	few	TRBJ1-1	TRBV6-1	TGTGCCAGCAGTGCAGTTTACACTGAAGCTTTCTTT	CASSAVYTEAFF
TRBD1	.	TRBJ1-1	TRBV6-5	TGTGCCAGCACCCCGGGGACAGGGGGTGGGAGCACTGAAGCTTTCTTT	CASTPGTGGGSTEAFF
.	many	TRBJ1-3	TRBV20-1	TGCAGTGCTAGAGATTGGCAGGGAAACCCAAACACCATATATTTT	CSARDWQGNPNTIYF